This section outlines one T cell receptor (beta chain) sequence together with its context. What it binds is unknown. These data originate in a study of T-cell memory formation after mild COVID-19. Whole-study findings and limits: Shrinking CD4+ clones resided mostly in CM and EM, and CD8+ ones in EMRA. CD4/CD8 balance held among clones contracting day 15 to 85, and later expanders leaned CD4+.

The CDR3 is 9 residues long. CDR1 and CDR2 (germline): MNHEY, SVGEGT. V lost 8 bases, J lost 6 bases, and 3 bases lay in between. TCR alpha and TCR beta cDNA libraries with sample barcodes and UMIs came from 5'RACE using constant-segment primers. Each CDR3 protein is one row after TCRdb ran MiXCR on the 5' RACE reads. The table lists fewer than 300,000 distinct CDR3 sequences, around 17% of them singletons. The sequence was obtained from a man aged 18 to 35 who had mild COVID-19 (a few samples of this study predate the infection). Cell type and time point are not known. Sequenced input: PBMCs or a T cell subset sorted from them (not recorded which). J is TRBJ2-3 and V is TRBV6-2 or TRBV6-3, with D unclear. The CDR3 sequence: CASGDTQYF. CDR3 nucleotide sequence: TGTGCCAGCGGGGATACGCAGTATTTT.